Listed here are 17 T cell receptor beta chains from one sample, sequenced in a study of glioma-infiltrating T cells. The iRepertoire nested amplicon-rescue multiplex PCR amplified TCR alpha and beta CDR3s from RNA. TCRdb fed the multiplex PCR reads into MiXCR, producing one record per CDR3 protein. The table includes approximately 90,000 distinct CDR3 sequences, 23% detected once. Input material: glioma tissue, nonneoplastic brain tissue, or PBMCs (not recorded which). The receptors here all came from a human donor with low-grade glioma or glioblastoma, undergoing nonglioma brain surgery, or in good health (not recorded which).

This sequence joins TRBV7-9 and TRBJ2-1, with 7 bases fitting TRBD2. V lost 0 bases and J lost 3; bases outside the gene matches: 5. Germline V gene data show CDR1 as SEHNR and CDR2 as FQNEAQ (reference sequence). The CDR3 covers 16 residues. The CDR3 loop reads CASSLAAASGYNEQFF. In nucleotides, the CDR3 is TGTGCCAGCAGCTTAGCGGCAGCTAGCGGCTACAATGAGCAGTTCTTC.

The table lists this clonotype with many counts. The chain has TRBV7-2 and TRBJ2-7, with a possible D match to TRBD1 (6 bases). V was trimmed by 5 bases and J by 3 bases, leaving 11 bases between them. The CDR3 has 13 amino acids. The germline V gene encodes CDR1 SGHTA and CDR2 FQGNSA. CDR3 sequence (DNA): TGTGCCAGCAGCGGCCAGGGGTTCTACGAGCAGTACTTC. Translation: CASSGQGFYEQYF.

This clonotype has only one observation. This sequence joins TRBV6-2 or TRBV6-3 and TRBJ1-1, with 9 bases lining up with TRBD1. CDR3 length equals 16 residues. The trim removed 7 bases at V and 7 bases at J, leaving 16 bases unmatched. CDR1 and CDR2 (germline): MNHEY, SVGEGT. The CDR3 is CASKRGGGTGRGEAFF. The CDR3 DNA sequence: TGTGCCAGCAAGAGGGGGGGGGGGACAGGGCGAGGTGAAGCTTTCTTT.

A few counts support this clonotype. The chain joins TRBV18 to TRBJ2-5, with a weak D call TRBD2 (6 bases). V was pared by 2 bases and J by 4 bases, with 8 bases between. CDR3 length equals 13 residues. Per germline, CDR1 KGHSH and CDR2 LQKENI. CDR3 in amino acids: CASSPTGVETQYF. The CDR3 bases are TGTGCCAGCTCACCAACGGGAGTAGAGACCCAGTACTTC.

This clonotype was seen a handful of times. The junction shows a germline mismatch at one end, possibly a read error. The chain couples TRBV12-3 or TRBV12-4 to TRBJ2-2; 7 bases match TRBD1. The CDR3 runs 14 residues. The CDR3: CASSTTGHTGELFF. CDR3 sequence (DNA): TGTGCTAGCAGTACGACAGGGCACACCGGGGAGCTGTTTTTT.

This clonotype was seen a handful of times. This rearrangement joins TRBV12-5 to TRBJ2-3; tentatively, D is TRBD1 (5 bases). V was shortened by 0 bases and J by 8 bases, with 18 bases between the two germline ends. Germline V gene data show CDR1 as LGHNT and CDR2 as FRNRAP. The CDR3 is 16 residues long. The CDR3 nucleotides are TGTGCTAGTGGTTTGGTACTCGGACAAAATCTTGTTACGCAGTATTTT. As protein: CASGLVLGQNLVTQYF.

In its sample, this clonotype was seen many times. This chain connects TRBV4-1 to TRBJ2-3; 8 bases map to TRBD2. The V segment lost 1 base and the J segment 0 bases; nucleotides outside the gene matches: 3. The CDR3 runs to 16 residues. Per germline, CDR1 MGHRA and CDR2 YSYEKL. The CDR3 nucleotides are TGCGCCAGCAGCCAAGCCGGGAGGGCGAGCACAGATACGCAGTATTTT. It translates to CASSQAGRASTDTQYF.

Ten or more counts support this clonotype. J is TRBJ2-1 and V is TRBV7-2, with D perhaps TRBD1 or TRBD2 (5 bases each). The CDR3 consists of 14 residues. Germline loops: CDR1 SGHTA, CDR2 FQGNSA. V dropped 5 bases and J dropped 5 bases, with 13 bases sitting between them. The CDR3 loop is CASSPHGANNEQFF. The CDR3 DNA reads TGTGCCAGCAGCCCCCACGGGGCCAACAATGAGCAGTTCTTC.

This clonotype appeared many times. This chain links TRBV25-1 with TRBJ1-6; D is undetermined. The germline V gene encodes CDR1 MGHDK and CDR2 SYGVNS. This CDR3 spans 13 amino acids. The ends were cut back, 6 bases at V and 7 bases at J, with 10 bases in the middle. CDR3 coding DNA: TGTGCCAGCAGAGCACAGCTAAATTCACCCCTCCACTTT. This sequence encodes CASRAQLNSPLHF.

The chain couples TRBV29-1 to TRBJ2-1, with 7 bases lining up with TRBD2. Trimming cost V 7 bases and J 0 bases; bases outside gene matches: 9. CDR3 length: 15 amino acids. The germline V gene encodes CDR1 SQVTM and CDR2 ANQGSEA. CDR3 coding DNA: TGCAGCGGTTCCGGGACTACGAGCTCCTACAATGAGCAGTTCTTC. Amino acids: CSGSGTTSSYNEQFF.

Of note for this clonotype: An end of the junction does not agree with germline; a read error may underlie this. CDR3 in DNA: TGTGCCAGCTCACCTGGGATGGGCAGGACTGGAAACACCATACATTTT. Its translation is CASSPGMGRTGNTIHF. V gene TRBV18 combines with J gene TRBJ1-3; D gene uncertain. This CDR3 has 16 residues. Looked up from germline, CDR1 is KGHSH and CDR2 is LQKENI.

This sequence joins TRBV7-2 and TRBJ2-3, with 9 positions matching TRBD1. Germline assignment: CDR1 SGHTA and CDR2 FQGNSA. The J segment lost 2 bases and the V segment lost 5 bases, leaving 8 bases of the junction unmatched. This CDR3 spans 16 amino acids. The CDR3: CASSRLGTGPTDTQYF. DNA for the CDR3: TGTGCCAGCAGCCGCCTCGGGACAGGGCCCACAGATACGCAGTATTTT.

This clonotype turned up a few times. The chain has TRBV19 and TRBJ2-1, with TRBD2 matching 7 bases. The germline V gene encodes CDR1 LNHDA and CDR2 SQIVND (reference sequence). The CDR3 is 16 residues long. J gave up 0 bases and V 4 bases, and 6 bases lay outside the gene matches. CDR3 amino acids: CASSRGAGSSYNEQFF. CDR3 coding DNA: TGTGCCAGTAGTAGGGGAGCGGGGAGCTCCTACAATGAGCAGTTCTTC.

The V call is TRBV27, the J call TRBJ2-1, with unresolved D. This CDR3 region has 14 residues. The V gene's germline CDR1 is MNHEY and CDR2 SMNVEV (reference sequence). CDR3 in DNA: TGTGTTAGCAGTTTATCGTTGGGTCACAATGAGCAGTTCTTC. Residues: CVSSLSLGHNEQFF.

Of note for this clonotype: A much larger clone differs from this one at a single base, so this may be a read error. The DNA for the CDR3 is TGTGCCAGCTCACCACCGAGGGGTAGCGGGGGCCATTACTTC. Translated, it gives CASSPPRGSGGHYF. This rearrangement joins TRBV18 to TRBJ2-5, with 9 bases fitting TRBD2. Trimming removed 0 bases from V and 14 bases from J; junction bases left unmatched: 10. Germline CDR1 reads KGHSH; CDR2 reads LQKENI. The CDR3 totals 14 residues.

Many counts were recorded for this clonotype. The rearrangement joins TRBV7-2 to TRBJ2-5, with 8 nucleotides matching TRBD1. CDR1 and CDR2 from the germline V gene are SGHTA and FQGNSA. V lost 5 bases, J lost 0 bases, and 8 bases stayed unmatched. CDR3 size: 16 residues. In nucleotides, the CDR3 is TGTGCCAGCAGCCCTCGACAGGGGTGGTACCAAGAGACCCAGTACTTC. Amino acids: CASSPRQGWYQETQYF.

The genes are TRBV2 and TRBJ2-2, with a tentative D call TRBD2 (7 bases). The CDR3 consists of 15 residues. In germline, CDR1 is SNHLY, CDR2 FYNNEI. V lost 6 bases and J lost 5, with 16 bases in between. The CDR3 sequence is CASRAQGGRTGELFF. The DNA for the CDR3 is TGTGCCAGCAGGGCACAGGGAGGGCGGACCGGGGAGCTGTTTTTT. The whole variable domain, remainder taken from reference TRBV2 and TRBJ2-2, is EPEVTQTPSHQVTQMGQEVILRCVPISNHLYFYWYRQILGQKVEFLVSFYNNEISEKSEIFDDQFSVERPDGSNFTLKIRSTKLEDSAMYFCASRAQGGRTGELFFGEGSRLTVL.